A selection of T cell receptor beta chains follows, all from one sample in a study of breast tumors, draining lymph nodes, adjacent tissues. TCRdb independently ran MiXCR on the multiplex PCR reads; one entry per CDR3 protein. The sample holds over 250,000 distinct CDR3 sequences, roughly 31% seen once. The sequencing sample was made of axillary lymph node tissue. Source of these receptors: a female donor with breast cancer. Some clones in this sample may be carry-over from other donors' samples. The CDR3 runs from the conserved cysteine through the conserved F or W. The D gene is left open where the match is weak. For some rows the clone size is stated as once, few or many, or as a class when expanded; others skip it.

j_call: TRBJ2-1
d_call: -
v_call: TRBV3-1
clone_size: few
cdr3_nt: TGTGCCAGCAGCCAAGACCCGAGGGGGTATGAGCAGTTCTTC
cdr3_aa: CASSQDPRGYEQFF

j_call: TRBJ2-1
d_call: TRBD2
v_call: TRBV7-9
clone_size: many
cdr3_nt: TGTGCCAGCAGCTCCACTAGCGGGAGAGGCCATGAGCAGTTCTTC
cdr3_aa: CASSSTSGRGHEQFF

j_call: TRBJ2-7
d_call: -
v_call: TRBV4-3
clone_size: many
cdr3_nt: TGCGCCAGCAGCCAAGAGTTAAGCGGAGGATACGAGCAGTACTTC
cdr3_aa: CASSQELSGGYEQYF

j_call: TRBJ1-6
d_call: TRBD1
v_call: TRBV25-1
clone_size: many
cdr3_nt: TGTGCCAGTAGACAGGGCTCCTATAATTCACCCCTCCACTTT
cdr3_aa: CASRQGSYNSPLHF

j_call: TRBJ2-2
d_call: TRBD2
v_call: TRBV5-1
clone_size: many
cdr3_nt: TGCGCCAGCAGCTTGATAGCGGGAGGGCCCGGGGAGCTGTTTTTT
cdr3_aa: CASSLIAGGPGELFF

j_call: TRBJ1-5
d_call: -
v_call: TRBV12-5
clone_size: once
cdr3_nt: TGTGCTAGTGCCACCGGGACAAGGGTCCAGCCCCAGCATTTT
cdr3_aa: CASATGTRVQPQHF

j_call: TRBJ1-4
d_call: -
v_call: TRBV7-2
clone_size: once
cdr3_nt: TGTGCCAGCAGCTTGGCGGGAGGGCCGGTTGAAAAACTGTTTTTT
cdr3_aa: CASSLAGGPVEKLFF

j_call: TRBJ1-2
d_call: -
v_call: TRBV27
clone_size: -
cdr3_nt: TGTGCCAGCAGTTCAAGGGGGATCGACTATGGCTACACCTTC
cdr3_aa: CASSSRGIDYGYTF

j_call: TRBJ2-7
d_call: TRBD2
v_call: TRBV6-5
clone_size: few
cdr3_nt: TGTGCCAGCAGTCCGACTAGCGGAGCAGAGGGCGAGCAGTACTTC
cdr3_aa: CASSPTSGAEGEQYF

j_call: TRBJ1-1
d_call: -
v_call: TRBV29-1
clone_size: few
cdr3_nt: TGCAGCGTTGACGAGGGAGGAGGGACTGAAGCTTTCTTT
cdr3_aa: CSVDEGGGTEAFF

j_call: TRBJ2-7
d_call: TRBD1
v_call: TRBV12-3/TRBV12-4
clone_size: many
cdr3_nt: TGTGCCAGCAGGAGGGACAGCACCCTCAACTACGAGCAGTACTTC
cdr3_aa: CASRRDSTLNYEQYF

j_call: TRBJ2-2
d_call: -
v_call: TRBV5-4
clone_size: -
cdr3_nt: TGTGCCAGCAGCTTACCGTTGGGGGAGCTGTTTTTT
cdr3_aa: CASSLPLGELFF

j_call: TRBJ2-5
d_call: -
v_call: TRBV4-3
clone_size: many
cdr3_nt: TGCGCCAGCAGCCAACAATTAGCGGAAAAGACCCAGTACTTC
cdr3_aa: CASSQQLAEKTQYF

j_call: TRBJ2-7
d_call: -
v_call: TRBV5-1
clone_size: many
cdr3_nt: TGCGCCAGCAGCTTGTACAAGGGCGGTCAGGAGCAGTACTTC
cdr3_aa: CASSLYKGGQEQYF

j_call: TRBJ1-2
d_call: -
v_call: TRBV29-1
clone_size: -
cdr3_nt: TGCAGTCCGAGCAGGGGACGAAACGGCTACACCTTC
cdr3_aa: CSPSRGRNGYTF

j_call: TRBJ2-5
d_call: -
v_call: TRBV7-9
clone_size: many
cdr3_nt: TGTGCCAGCAGCTCATTACCCCTGACTCAGCATGGGGGCGAGACCCAGTACTTC
cdr3_aa: CASSSLPLTQHGGETQYF

j_call: TRBJ2-2
d_call: TRBD2
v_call: TRBV11-2
clone_size: -
cdr3_nt: TGTGCCAGCAGTCGAGTCCCGGGACCAGCGGGAGGGCCGGGTACCGGGGAGCTGTTTTTT
cdr3_aa: CASSRVPGPAGGPGTGELFF

j_call: TRBJ1-5
d_call: -
v_call: TRBV30
clone_size: once
cdr3_nt: TGTGCCTGGAGTGTCGGCAGGAGGGATCAGCTCCAGCATTTT
cdr3_aa: CAWSVGRRDQLQHF

j_call: TRBJ1-4
d_call: -
v_call: TRBV15
clone_size: many
cdr3_nt: TGTGCCACCAGCAGAGAAGGTGGGGGGAAAAAACTGTTTTTT
cdr3_aa: CATSREGGGKKLFF

j_call: TRBJ1-1
d_call: -
v_call: TRBV2
clone_size: -
cdr3_nt: TGTGCCAGCAAGTCAGGGAGGGCTGAAGCTTTCTTT
cdr3_aa: CASKSGRAEAFF

j_call: TRBJ1-2
d_call: -
v_call: TRBV5-4
clone_size: many
cdr3_nt: TGTGCCAGCAGCCGGAAGGGGGGGGGTGGCTACACCTTC
cdr3_aa: CASSRKGGGGYTF

j_call: TRBJ2-1
d_call: -
v_call: TRBV20-1
clone_size: few
cdr3_nt: TGCAGTGCTAGAAGGGCCCTTCCGAGCCTCTCCTACAATGAGCAGTTCTTC
cdr3_aa: CSARRALPSLSYNEQFF

j_call: TRBJ2-2
d_call: -
v_call: TRBV3-1
clone_size: many
cdr3_nt: TGTGCCAGCAGCAGACAACTGTCCACCGGGGAGCTGTTTTTT
cdr3_aa: CASSRQLSTGELFF

j_call: TRBJ2-1
d_call: -
v_call: TRBV29-1
clone_size: many
cdr3_nt: TGCAGCGTTGAAACAGGGCGGTACTACAATGAGCAGTTCTTC
cdr3_aa: CSVETGRYYNEQFF

j_call: TRBJ2-7
d_call: -
v_call: TRBV28
clone_size: -
cdr3_nt: TGTGCCACCCGACGACAGATCCGGGTTGGGTACGAGCAGTACTTC
cdr3_aa: CATRRQIRVGYEQYF

j_call: TRBJ2-5
d_call: -
v_call: TRBV12-3/TRBV12-4
clone_size: many
cdr3_nt: TGTGCCAGCAGTTTAACACAAAAAGAGACCCAGTACTTC
cdr3_aa: CASSLTQKETQYF

j_call: TRBJ1-2
d_call: -
v_call: TRBV15
clone_size: many
cdr3_nt: TGTGCCACCAGCAGAGCTTCCGGGGTTAACTATGGCTACACCTTC
cdr3_aa: CATSRASGVNYGYTF

j_call: TRBJ2-1
d_call: -
v_call: TRBV12-5
clone_size: -
cdr3_nt: TGTGCTAGTGGCGTCCGGGACCCTATCAATGAGCAGTTCTTC
cdr3_aa: CASGVRDPINEQFF

j_call: TRBJ2-2
d_call: -
v_call: TRBV2
clone_size: once
cdr3_nt: TGTGCCAGCGGTTCCGACAGGTTGAACCCCGGGGAGCTGTTCTTT
cdr3_aa: CASGSDRLNPGELFF

j_call: TRBJ2-2
d_call: -
v_call: TRBV7-9
clone_size: -
cdr3_nt: TGTGCCAACAGCTCAAACCGGGACAAAACCGGGGAGCTGTTTTTT
cdr3_aa: CANSSNRDKTGELFF

j_call: TRBJ1-2
d_call: TRBD1
v_call: TRBV10-2
clone_size: many
cdr3_nt: TGCGCCAGCAGGAGGGACAGTCCCTCCTATGGCTACACCTTC
cdr3_aa: CASRRDSPSYGYTF

j_call: TRBJ1-4
d_call: -
v_call: TRBV5-1
clone_size: many
cdr3_nt: TGCGCCAGCAGCAGGGCCGGCCCCGGTAAAGTGGCTAATGAAAAACTGTTTTTT
cdr3_aa: CASSRAGPGKVANEKLFF

j_call: TRBJ2-7
d_call: -
v_call: TRBV28
clone_size: -
cdr3_nt: TGTGCCAGCAGTTTATTACTAGCTTCCTACGAGCAGTACTTC
cdr3_aa: CASSLLLASYEQYF

j_call: TRBJ2-5
d_call: -
v_call: TRBV29-1
clone_size: -
cdr3_nt: TGCAGCGTTGGCGCAGGGGAGTGGGCAGAGGCCCAGTACTTC
cdr3_aa: CSVGAGEWAEAQYF

j_call: TRBJ2-1
d_call: TRBD2
v_call: TRBV20-1
clone_size: many
cdr3_nt: TGCAGTGCTAGAGGGGCAGGGACCCTATCTGCGGGAGACAATGAGCAGTTCTTC
cdr3_aa: CSARGAGTLSAGDNEQFF

j_call: TRBJ1-4
d_call: -
v_call: TRBV20-1
clone_size: many
cdr3_nt: TGCAGTGCCCTGTGGCTGACAGTGCATGAAAAACTGTTTTTT
cdr3_aa: CSALWLTVHEKLFF

j_call: TRBJ2-6
d_call: -
v_call: TRBV7-9
clone_size: many
cdr3_nt: TGTGCCAGCAGCTTAGCGGCTCTCACTGGGGCCAACGTCCTGACTTTC
cdr3_aa: CASSLAALTGANVLTF

j_call: TRBJ2-3
d_call: -
v_call: TRBV15
clone_size: many
cdr3_nt: TGTGCCACCAGCAGAGTCCAGGGCGGCACAGATACGCAGTATTTT
cdr3_aa: CATSRVQGGTDTQYF

j_call: TRBJ1-5
d_call: TRBD1
v_call: TRBV27
clone_size: -
cdr3_nt: TGTGCCAGCAGTCTCAGACAGGGGAGCAAGCCCCAGCATTTT
cdr3_aa: CASSLRQGSKPQHF

j_call: TRBJ1-2
d_call: -
v_call: TRBV7-9
clone_size: many
cdr3_nt: TGTGCCAGCAGCCTCACCGGACTAGCCAGTGGCTACACCTTC
cdr3_aa: CASSLTGLASGYTF

j_call: TRBJ2-1
d_call: TRBD2
v_call: TRBV29-1
clone_size: many
cdr3_nt: TGCAGCGTGGTCGGGACTAGCGGGAGGGTAAGTGAGCAGTTCTTC
cdr3_aa: CSVVGTSGRVSEQFF

j_call: TRBJ1-2
d_call: -
v_call: TRBV6-1
clone_size: many
cdr3_nt: TGTGCCAGCAGTGAAGATTCAGGGGTAGGCGGCTACACCTTC
cdr3_aa: CASSEDSGVGGYTF

j_call: TRBJ2-7
d_call: -
v_call: TRBV5-5
clone_size: many
cdr3_nt: TGTGCCAGCTCGGGTGGGGGTGGTAGCGAGCAGTACTTC
cdr3_aa: CASSGGGGSEQYF

j_call: TRBJ2-7
d_call: -
v_call: TRBV3-1
clone_size: few
cdr3_nt: TGTGCCAGCAGCCAATATATTTACGAGCAGTACTTC
cdr3_aa: CASSQYIYEQYF

j_call: TRBJ2-1
d_call: -
v_call: TRBV20-1
clone_size: many
cdr3_nt: TGCAGTGCTAGGGAGTCCTCCTACAATGAGCAGTTCTTC
cdr3_aa: CSARESSYNEQFF

j_call: TRBJ2-1
d_call: -
v_call: TRBV12-3/TRBV12-4
clone_size: -
cdr3_nt: TGTGCCGGCAGCCAAGCCGGGAGCTCGCAGTTCTTC
cdr3_aa: CAGSQAGSSQFF

j_call: TRBJ1-2
d_call: -
v_call: TRBV6-6
clone_size: many
cdr3_nt: TGTGCCAGCAGTCACCGGGGTTCGGACTATGGCTACACCTTC
cdr3_aa: CASSHRGSDYGYTF

j_call: TRBJ2-3
d_call: -
v_call: TRBV5-8
clone_size: many
cdr3_nt: TGTGCCAGCAGCTTGAGCACAGATACGCAGTATTTT
cdr3_aa: CASSLSTDTQYF

j_call: TRBJ1-2
d_call: -
v_call: TRBV3-1
clone_size: many
cdr3_nt: TGTGCCAGCAGCCAAGAAGGGTTTTGGGATGGCTACACCTTC
cdr3_aa: CASSQEGFWDGYTF

j_call: TRBJ2-5
d_call: -
v_call: TRBV3-1
clone_size: many
cdr3_nt: TGTGCCAGCAGCCAGTCTGGGGTGCAAGAGACCCAGTACTTC
cdr3_aa: CASSQSGVQETQYF

j_call: TRBJ1-3
d_call: -
v_call: TRBV20-1
clone_size: few
cdr3_nt: TGCGGTGCTAGTTTGGGAAACACCATATATTTT
cdr3_aa: CGASLGNTIYF

j_call: TRBJ2-1
d_call: TRBD2
v_call: TRBV19
clone_size: -
cdr3_nt: TGTGCCAGTATTATAACTCTGGTAGCGGGGGCCTACAATGAGCAGTTCTTC
cdr3_aa: CASIITLVAGAYNEQFF

j_call: TRBJ1-5
d_call: TRBD1
v_call: TRBV7-1
clone_size: once
cdr3_nt: TGTGCCAGCAGTCCGGGACAGGGACGAAATCAGCCCCAGCATTTT
cdr3_aa: CASSPGQGRNQPQHF

j_call: TRBJ2-7
d_call: -
v_call: TRBV10-3
clone_size: -
cdr3_nt: TGTGCCATCAGTGGACTATCCGCCTACGAGCAGTACTTC
cdr3_aa: CAISGLSAYEQYF

j_call: TRBJ2-3
d_call: TRBD2
v_call: TRBV2
clone_size: many
cdr3_nt: TGTGCCAGCAGTGAAGGGGGGGGGACAGATACGCAGTATTTT
cdr3_aa: CASSEGGGTDTQYF

j_call: TRBJ2-3
d_call: -
v_call: TRBV15
clone_size: many
cdr3_nt: TGTGCCACCAGCAGAGATCTGACTCTCACAGATACGCAGTATTTT
cdr3_aa: CATSRDLTLTDTQYF

j_call: TRBJ2-2
d_call: -
v_call: TRBV2
clone_size: many
cdr3_nt: TGTGCCAGCAGTGAAGGCCCTTTGGGAGCTAGCACCGGGGAGCTGTTTTTT
cdr3_aa: CASSEGPLGASTGELFF